These T cell receptor beta chains were read from a single sample in a study of CD8+ T cells in alopecia areata. The table came from immunoSEQ multiplex PCR; TCRdb's copy has only in-frame clones and leaves some out. The repertoire holds more than 95,000 clones, 35% to 40% seen once, with 3.1% in the top ten. Material: CD4+ T cells sorted from blood. The source of these receptors is a human donor with alopecia areata. Both conserved end residues are trimmed from each CDR3. A D gene is named only where the DNA matches it firmly. Where a row states a size, it is once, few, many or the class of an expanded clone; other rows omit it.

CDR3aa: ASSPAGTGNEQF
v_gene: TRBV7-3
len: 12
d_gene: TRBD1
abundance: once
j_gene: TRBJ2-1

CDR3aa: ASSLAGSNEKLF
v_gene: TRBV7-2
len: 12
d_gene: .
abundance: .
j_gene: TRBJ1-4

CDR3aa: ASKGEVSPLH
v_gene: TRBV4-2
len: 10
d_gene: .
abundance: .
j_gene: TRBJ1-6

CDR3aa: AWSRDRPYGYT
v_gene: TRBV30
len: 11
d_gene: .
abundance: .
j_gene: TRBJ1-2

CDR3aa: ASSSGTASYEQY
v_gene: TRBV5-1
len: 12
d_gene: TRBD1
abundance: .
j_gene: TRBJ2-7

CDR3aa: ASSLMPDGYT
v_gene: TRBV5-8
len: 10
d_gene: .
abundance: .
j_gene: TRBJ1-2

CDR3aa: ASSQGGPGLGYNEQF
v_gene: TRBV14
len: 15
d_gene: TRBD2
abundance: few
j_gene: TRBJ2-1

CDR3aa: ASGRGQIHEQY
v_gene: TRBV7-2
len: 11
d_gene: .
abundance: few
j_gene: TRBJ2-7

CDR3aa: SVYRGTNTGELF
v_gene: TRBV29-1
len: 12
d_gene: TRBD1
abundance: .
j_gene: TRBJ2-2

CDR3aa: AGRTGGSDTQY
v_gene: TRBV7-8
len: 11
d_gene: TRBD1
abundance: few
j_gene: TRBJ2-3

CDR3aa: ASSLGPSGSSYEQY
v_gene: TRBV5-4
len: 14
d_gene: TRBD2
abundance: .
j_gene: TRBJ2-7

CDR3aa: ASSLRSSGANVLT
v_gene: TRBV7-3
len: 13
d_gene: .
abundance: .
j_gene: TRBJ2-6

CDR3aa: SVNRGRFDGYT
v_gene: TRBV29-1
len: 11
d_gene: TRBD1
abundance: .
j_gene: TRBJ1-2

CDR3aa: ASSLARPGGYEQF
v_gene: TRBV5-1
len: 13
d_gene: TRBD2
abundance: few
j_gene: TRBJ2-1

CDR3aa: SVSVSYEQY
v_gene: TRBV29-1
len: 9
d_gene: .
abundance: .
j_gene: TRBJ2-7

CDR3aa: SVPSGSTSYNEQF
v_gene: TRBV29-1
len: 13
d_gene: TRBD2
abundance: .
j_gene: TRBJ2-1

CDR3aa: ASSNTWETQY
v_gene: TRBV28
len: 10
d_gene: .
abundance: .
j_gene: TRBJ2-5

CDR3aa: ASTLQAEQF
v_gene: TRBV7-9
len: 9
d_gene: .
abundance: .
j_gene: TRBJ2-1

CDR3aa: AWSGYGTEAF
v_gene: TRBV30
len: 10
d_gene: .
abundance: .
j_gene: TRBJ1-1

CDR3aa: SVDVVGGPNYGYT
v_gene: TRBV29-1
len: 13
d_gene: .
abundance: .
j_gene: TRBJ1-2

CDR3aa: ASSSGNTIY
v_gene: TRBV14
len: 9
d_gene: .
abundance: few
j_gene: TRBJ1-3

CDR3aa: SVAPQGGGETQY
v_gene: TRBV29-1
len: 12
d_gene: .
abundance: once
j_gene: TRBJ2-5

CDR3aa: ASSQEVSSYEQY
v_gene: TRBV4-1
len: 12
d_gene: .
abundance: many
j_gene: TRBJ2-7

CDR3aa: ASSLGQASFERF
v_gene: TRBV7-9
len: 12
d_gene: TRBD1
abundance: few
j_gene: TRBJ2-1

CDR3aa: ASTLGGAGANVLT
v_gene: TRBV5-1
len: 13
d_gene: .
abundance: .
j_gene: TRBJ2-6

CDR3aa: ASNKGAIYEQY
v_gene: TRBV2
len: 11
d_gene: TRBD1
abundance: .
j_gene: TRBJ2-7